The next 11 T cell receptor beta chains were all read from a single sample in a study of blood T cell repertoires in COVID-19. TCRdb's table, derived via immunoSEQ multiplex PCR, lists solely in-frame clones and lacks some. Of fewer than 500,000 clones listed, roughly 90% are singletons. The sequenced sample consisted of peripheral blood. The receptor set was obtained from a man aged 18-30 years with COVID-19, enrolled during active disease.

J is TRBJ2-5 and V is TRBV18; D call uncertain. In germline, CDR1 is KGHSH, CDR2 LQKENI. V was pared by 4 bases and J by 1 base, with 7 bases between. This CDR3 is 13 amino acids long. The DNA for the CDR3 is TGTGCCAGCTCACTATCTTCCCAAGAGACCCAGTACTTC. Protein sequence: CASSLSSQETQYF.

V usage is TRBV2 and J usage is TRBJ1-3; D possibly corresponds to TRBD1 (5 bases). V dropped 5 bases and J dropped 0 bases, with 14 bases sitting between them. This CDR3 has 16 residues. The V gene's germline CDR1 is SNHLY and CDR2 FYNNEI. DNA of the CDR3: TGTGCCAGCAGTTTTGGACGGGGGGGCTCTGGAAACACCATATATTTT. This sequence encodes CASSFGRGGSGNTIYF. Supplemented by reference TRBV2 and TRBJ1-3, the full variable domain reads EPEVTQTPSHQVTQMGQEVILRCVPISNHLYFYWYRQILGQKVEFLVSFYNNEISEKSEIFDDQFSVERPDGSNFTLKIRSTKLEDSAMYFCASSFGRGGSGNTIYFGEGSWLTVV.

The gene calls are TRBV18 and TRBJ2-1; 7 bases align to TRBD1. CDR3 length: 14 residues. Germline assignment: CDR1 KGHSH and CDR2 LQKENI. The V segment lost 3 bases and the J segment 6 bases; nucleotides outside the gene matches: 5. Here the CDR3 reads CASSPLGQANEQFF. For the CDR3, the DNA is TGTGCCAGCTCACCTCTCGGACAGGCCAATGAGCAGTTCTTC.

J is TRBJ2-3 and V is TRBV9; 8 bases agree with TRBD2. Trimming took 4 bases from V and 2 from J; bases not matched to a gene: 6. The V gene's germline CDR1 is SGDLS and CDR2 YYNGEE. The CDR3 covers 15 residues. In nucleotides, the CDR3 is TGTGCCAGCAGCCCTCGGGGGGGAGACACAGATACGCAGTATTTT. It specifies CASSPRGGDTDTQYF.

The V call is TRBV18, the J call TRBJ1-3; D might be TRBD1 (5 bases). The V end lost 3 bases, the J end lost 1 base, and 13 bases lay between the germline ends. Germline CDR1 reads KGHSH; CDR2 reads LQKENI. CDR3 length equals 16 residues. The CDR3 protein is CASSPRQTRSGNTIYF. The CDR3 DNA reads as TGTGCCAGCTCACCCCGACAGACTAGATCTGGAAACACCATATATTTT.

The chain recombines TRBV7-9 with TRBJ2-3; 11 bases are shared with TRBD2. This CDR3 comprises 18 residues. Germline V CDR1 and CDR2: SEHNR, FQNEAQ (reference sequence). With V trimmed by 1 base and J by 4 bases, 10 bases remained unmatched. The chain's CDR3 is CASSLGASGRPGADTQYF. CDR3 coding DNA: TGTGCCAGCAGCTTAGGAGCTAGCGGGAGGCCTGGCGCAGATACGCAGTATTTT.

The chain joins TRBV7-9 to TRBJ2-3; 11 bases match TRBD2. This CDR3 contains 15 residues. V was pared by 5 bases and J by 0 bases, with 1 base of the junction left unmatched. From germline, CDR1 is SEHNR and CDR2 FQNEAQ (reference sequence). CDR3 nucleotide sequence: TGTGCCAGCAGCCCTAGCGGGGGGAGCACAGATACGCAGTATTTT. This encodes CASSPSGGSTDTQYF.

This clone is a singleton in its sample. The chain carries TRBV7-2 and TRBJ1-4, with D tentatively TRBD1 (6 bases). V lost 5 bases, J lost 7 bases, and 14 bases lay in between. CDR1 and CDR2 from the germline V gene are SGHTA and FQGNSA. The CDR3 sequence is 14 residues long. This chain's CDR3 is CASSPDRNSEKLFF. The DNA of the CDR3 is TGTGCCAGCAGCCCCGACAGGAACTCTGAAAAACTGTTTTTT.

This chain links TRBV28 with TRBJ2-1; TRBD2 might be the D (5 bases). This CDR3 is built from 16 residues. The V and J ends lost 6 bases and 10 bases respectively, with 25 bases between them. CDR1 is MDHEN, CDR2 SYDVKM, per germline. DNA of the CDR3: TGTGCCAGCAGAATCCGAACAGCGGTAACCATATCGGAGCAGTTCTTC. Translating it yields CASRIRTAVTISEQFF.

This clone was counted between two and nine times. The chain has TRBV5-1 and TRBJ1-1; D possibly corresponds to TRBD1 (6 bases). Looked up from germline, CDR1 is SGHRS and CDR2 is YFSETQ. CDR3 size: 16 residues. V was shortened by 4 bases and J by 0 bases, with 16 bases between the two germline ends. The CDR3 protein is CASSGRAGTLNTEAFF. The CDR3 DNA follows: TGCGCCAGCAGCGGGAGGGCCGGGACACTGAACACTGAAGCTTTCTTT.

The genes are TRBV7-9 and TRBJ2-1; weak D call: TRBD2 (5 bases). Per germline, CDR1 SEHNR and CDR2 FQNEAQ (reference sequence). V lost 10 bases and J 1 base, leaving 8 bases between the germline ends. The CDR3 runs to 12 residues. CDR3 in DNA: TGTGCCACCGGACTGTCCTACAATGAGCAGTTCTTC. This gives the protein CATGLSYNEQFF.